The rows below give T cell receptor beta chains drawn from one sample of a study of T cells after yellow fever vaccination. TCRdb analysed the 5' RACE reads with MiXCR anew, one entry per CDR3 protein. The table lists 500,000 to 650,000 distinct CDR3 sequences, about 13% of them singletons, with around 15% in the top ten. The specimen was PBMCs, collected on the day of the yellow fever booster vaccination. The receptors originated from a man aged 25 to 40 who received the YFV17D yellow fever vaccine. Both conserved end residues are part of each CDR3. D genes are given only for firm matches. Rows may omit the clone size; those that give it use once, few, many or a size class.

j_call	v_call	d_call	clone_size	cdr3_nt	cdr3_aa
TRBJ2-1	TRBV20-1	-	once	TGCAGTGCGCGTACAGAAGAACTTTACAATGAGCAGTTCTTC	CSARTEELYNEQFF
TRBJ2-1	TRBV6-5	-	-	TGTGCCAGCAGTTACTCCCCCCTTGTCGCGGGGTCTGGCTACAATGAGCAGTTCTTC	CASSYSPLVAGSGYNEQFF
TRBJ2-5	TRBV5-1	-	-	TGCGCCAGCAGCTTGGAAGGCGCACAAGAGACCCAGTACTTC	CASSLEGAQETQYF
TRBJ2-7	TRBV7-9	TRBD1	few	TGTGCCAGCAGCTCAGACCGGGACAGGGTCGACGAGCAGTACTTC	CASSSDRDRVDEQYF
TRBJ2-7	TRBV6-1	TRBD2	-	TGTGCCAGCAGTGATGGGACTACCGGCTCCTACGAGCAGTACTTC	CASSDGTTGSYEQYF
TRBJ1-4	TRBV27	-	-	TGTGCCAGCAGTTTCTCGGGAACTCTTGAAAAACTGTTTTTT	CASSFSGTLEKLFF
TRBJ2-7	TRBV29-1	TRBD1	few	TGCAGCGTCTCCCCCAGGGGGCCATCCTACGAGCAGTACTTC	CSVSPRGPSYEQYF
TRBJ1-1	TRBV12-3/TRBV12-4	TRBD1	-	TGTGCCAGCAGTCCCGGACAGGGTGGCCGAGAAGCTTTCTTT	CASSPGQGGREAFF
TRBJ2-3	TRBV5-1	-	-	TGCGCCAGCAGCTTGGCCGGTGTCGCTACAGATACGCAGTATTTT	CASSLAGVATDTQYF
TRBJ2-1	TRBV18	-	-	TGTGCCAGCTCACCTTGGACGGACAATGAGCAGTTCTTC	CASSPWTDNEQFF
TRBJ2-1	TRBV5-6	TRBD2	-	TGTGCCAGCAGCCCGGGGGAGGGCATAGATGAGCAGTTCTTC	CASSPGEGIDEQFF
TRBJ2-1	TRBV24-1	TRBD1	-	TGTGCCACCAGTGACTCCGGGACAGGGAGCTACAATGAGCAGTTCTTC	CATSDSGTGSYNEQFF
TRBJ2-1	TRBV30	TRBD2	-	TGTGCCTGGACAAGCGGGACGAGCAATGAGCAGTTCTTC	CAWTSGTSNEQFF
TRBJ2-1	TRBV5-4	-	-	TGTGCCAGCAGCTTTCAGGGATCCTACAATGAGCAGTTCTTC	CASSFQGSYNEQFF
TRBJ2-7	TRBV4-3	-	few	TGCGCCAGCAGTCCTATGAGGGGACTCCAAGAGATATACTTC	CASSPMRGLQEIYF
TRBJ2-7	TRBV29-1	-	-	TGCAGCGTTGCTAAGGCAGGGATCTACGAGCAGTACTTC	CSVAKAGIYEQYF
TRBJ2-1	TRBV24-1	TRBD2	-	TGTGCCACCAGTGATCCAGTTTATCCGGGAGGGGGGCACTACAATGAGCAGTTCTTC	CATSDPVYPGGGHYNEQFF
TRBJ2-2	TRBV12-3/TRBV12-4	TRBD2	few	TGTGCCAGCAGTTTAGTGTACACTAGCGGCACCGGGGAGCTGTTTTTT	CASSLVYTSGTGELFF
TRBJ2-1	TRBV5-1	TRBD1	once	TGCGCCAGCAGAGCGGACAGGGGGGGAAATGAGCAGTTCTTC	CASRADRGGNEQFF
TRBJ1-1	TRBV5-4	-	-	TGTGCCAGCAGCTTGGCGATAGGCGGCGGGACTGAAGCTTTCTTT	CASSLAIGGGTEAFF
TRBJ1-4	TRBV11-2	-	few	TGTGCCAGCAGCCGCATTGAAATTGCAACTAATGAAAAACTGTTTTTT	CASSRIEIATNEKLFF
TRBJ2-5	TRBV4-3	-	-	TGCGCCAGCAGCCAATCGGGAGTGGAGACCCAGTACTTC	CASSQSGVETQYF
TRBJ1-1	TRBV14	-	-	TGTGCCAGCAGCCCGTTTACTGAAGCTTTCTTT	CASSPFTEAFF
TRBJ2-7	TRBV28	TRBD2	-	TGTGCCATCCACAGCGGGAGTATCTACGAGCAGTACTTC	CAIHSGSIYEQYF
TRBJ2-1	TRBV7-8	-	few	TGTGCCAGCACCCCCCCTCGGCCGACCTACAATGAGCAGTTCTTC	CASTPPRPTYNEQFF
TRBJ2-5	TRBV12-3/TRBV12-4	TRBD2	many	TGTGCCAGCAGTTTAAACGAGGCGGGACTAGGCGCGACCCAGTACTTC	CASSLNEAGLGATQYF
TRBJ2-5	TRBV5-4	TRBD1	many	TGTGCCAGCAGCTCCGGACAGGCGGAGACCCAGTACTTC	CASSSGQAETQYF
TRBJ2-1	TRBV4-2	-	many	TGTGCCAGCAGCCCTTCCCGGGGAGGTGAGCAGTTCTTC	CASSPSRGGEQFF
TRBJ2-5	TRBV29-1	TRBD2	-	TGCAGCGTTGGGTTAGCGGGAAGGCAAGAGACCCAGTACTTC	CSVGLAGRQETQYF
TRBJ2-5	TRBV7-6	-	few	TGTGCCAGCAGCTTAGCAGCCAGGAGTCAAGAGACCCAGTACTTC	CASSLAARSQETQYF
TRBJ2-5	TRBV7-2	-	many	TGTGCCAGCAGCTTGGGTACCGGGGAGACCCAGTACTTC	CASSLGTGETQYF
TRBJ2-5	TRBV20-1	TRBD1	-	TGCAGTGCTGGCGCCGGGACAGACTACCAAGAGACCCAGTACTTC	CSAGAGTDYQETQYF
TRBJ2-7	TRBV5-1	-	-	TGCGCCAGCAGAGAGAGCGTAGCGGAGACCACCTACGAGCAGTACTTC	CASRESVAETTYEQYF
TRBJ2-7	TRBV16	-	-	TGTGCCAGCAGCCAACGGGGTCTGGCCTACGAGCAGTACTTC	CASSQRGLAYEQYF
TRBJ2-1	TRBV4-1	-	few	TGCGCCAGCAGCCAAGAACTAGACCCCTCGTGGGGGAATGAGCAGTTCTTC	CASSQELDPSWGNEQFF
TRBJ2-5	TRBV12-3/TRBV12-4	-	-	TGTGCCAGCAGTTTGACAGTTCTAGAGACCCAGTACTTC	CASSLTVLETQYF
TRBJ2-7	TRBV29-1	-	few	TGCAGCGTTTCGGGCCGCCTCTCAGAGGGGCAGTACTTC	CSVSGRLSEGQYF
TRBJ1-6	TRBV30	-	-	TGTGCCTGGAGTGTCCGTGTTGGCGCCTCCTCCTATAATTCACCCCTCCACTTT	CAWSVRVGASSYNSPLHF
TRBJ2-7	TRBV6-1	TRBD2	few	TGTGCCAGCAGCGGGAGGGGGTCCAAGGCCGGTTACGAGCAGTACTTC	CASSGRGSKAGYEQYF
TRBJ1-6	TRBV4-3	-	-	TGCGCCAGCAGCCAAGACGCTCTCCGGGGTTTGAATAATTCACCCCTCCACTTT	CASSQDALRGLNNSPLHF
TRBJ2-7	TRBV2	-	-	TGTGCCAGCAGGGCCCGGTCAGGTCCACTGGAGCAGTACTTC	CASRARSGPLEQYF
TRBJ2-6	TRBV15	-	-	TGTGCCACCAGCAGTGGTCTATCCCTGCTCAACGTCCTGACTTTC	CATSSGLSLLNVLTF
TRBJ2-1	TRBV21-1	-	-	TGTGCCCCGCGGACTCCCTACAATGAGCAGTTCTTC	CAPRTPYNEQFF
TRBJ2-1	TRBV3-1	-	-	TGTGCCAGCAGCCAAGAAGGCTTTGGAGCCCTCAATGAGCAGTTCTTC	CASSQEGFGALNEQFF
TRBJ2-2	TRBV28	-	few	TGTGCCAGCAATATAGTGGGGAGCACCGGGGAGCTGTTTTTT	CASNIVGSTGELFF
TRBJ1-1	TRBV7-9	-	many	TGTGCCAGCAGCTTACAGGACACTGAAGCTTTCTTT	CASSLQDTEAFF
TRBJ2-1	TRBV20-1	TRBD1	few	TGCAGTGCTAGACCATCGACAGGGAGCTCCTACAATGAGCAGTTCTTC	CSARPSTGSSYNEQFF
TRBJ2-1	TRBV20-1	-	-	TGCAGTGCTAGGTCCGACTTAAACAATGAGCAGTTCTTC	CSARSDLNNEQFF
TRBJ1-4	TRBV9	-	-	TGTGCCAGCAGCGTAAGCCGCCGGGACAATAGTGAAAAACTGTTTTTT	CASSVSRRDNSEKLFF
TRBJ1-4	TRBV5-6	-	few	TGTGCCAGCAGCTTGGGGAACTCGGGTGAAAAACTGTTTTTT	CASSLGNSGEKLFF
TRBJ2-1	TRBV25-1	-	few	TGTGCCAGCAGTCCTAGGGGAGGAACAGGGTACAATGAGCAGTTCTTC	CASSPRGGTGYNEQFF
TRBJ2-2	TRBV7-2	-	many	TGTGCCAGCAGCTTAGGTGTCGGGGAGCTGTTTTTT	CASSLGVGELFF
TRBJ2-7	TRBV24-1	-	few	TGTGCCACCAGTGATTTGACCCCCCGCGGCGGCTACGAGCAGTACTTC	CATSDLTPRGGYEQYF
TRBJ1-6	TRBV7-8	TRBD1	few	TGTGCCAGCAGCTCACAGGGGTATAATTCACCCCTCCACTTT	CASSSQGYNSPLHF
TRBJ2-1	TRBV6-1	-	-	TGTGCCAGCAGTCGGGGAATGGGGGGTAGCAATGAGCAGTTCTTC	CASSRGMGGSNEQFF
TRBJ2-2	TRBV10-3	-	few	TGTGCCATCAGTGAGTCGAGCCAGCACGCGAACACCGGGGAGCTGTTTTTT	CAISESSQHANTGELFF
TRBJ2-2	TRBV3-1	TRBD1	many	TGTGCCAGCAGCTTACAGGGGGCAAGTACCGGGGAGCTGTTTTTT	CASSLQGASTGELFF
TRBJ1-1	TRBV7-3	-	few	TGTGCCAGCAGCTTATATTCACAGGTCGCGAGAACTGAAGCTTTCTTT	CASSLYSQVARTEAFF